This T cell receptor beta chain is from a study of blood T cell repertoires in COVID-19 (dated by TCRdb to 2019 to 2021). General notes on the study: Samples from collaborators originated in the United States, Italy and Spain and spanned both the acute and convalescent phases of COVID-19. The dataset comprised deeply sampled blood TCRbeta repertoires from subjects exposed to, actively infected with, or recovered from COVID-19. The material from the prospective study consisted of cDNA or gDNA derived from T cells, B-cell-depleted T cells, or PBMCs. The repertoires were released in a freely available public database meant as a resource for research on the immune response to SARS-CoV-2. Where available, HLA class I and class II types were taken from metadata supplied by the sample provider and were not determined by assay-based typing. Samples were obtained from the ongoing ImmuneRACE study (first 160 participants) and from 1,200 or so subjects provided by 6 global collaborators. A de-identified subject ID, COVID-19 status, age in years and sex were almost always included in the sample metadata.

Notes on this clone: There is no known antigen for this receptor. Nothing much larger sits one base from this clone, and base qualities are not available.

The CDR3 holds 13 amino acids from the cysteine to the phenylalanine. This entry keeps only the CDR3 DNA: 39 bases, framed from base 1. At the junction V is shortened by 0 bases and J by 6 bases, with 8 bases in between. General study outcomes and caveats: The quantity of clinical and demographic metadata differed by source and by participant and was supplied without curation.

TCRbeta CDR3 regions were amplified from genomic DNA by means of the immunoSEQ Assay, a bias-controlled multiplex PCR. As for the authors' bioinformatics: The number of nucleated cells in each sample was estimated by amplification of reference gene primers within the assay. To quantify the absolute abundance of each unique TCRbeta CDR3 rearrangement, sequence reads were collapsed and filtered. For each sample, productive Simpson clonality was calculated as the square root of Simpson's diversity index over productive rearrangements. TCRdb took over this immuneACCESS table, retaining in-frame rearrangements with V and J assigned. Such tables are incomplete; in checked studies, under half of the missing clones stem from an unresolved V gene, and the remainder is unexplained. That table furnishes V, J and clone size, whereas the DNA furnished D and trimming. The sample data list about 100,000 clones, and approximately 81% of these were observed just once. The ten largest clonotypes hold 4% to 5.5% of the sample.

Each collaborating institution followed its own protocols to collect whole blood in K2EDTA tubes. For TCRbeta analysis, collaborators shipped samples as frozen whole blood, isolated PBMCs, or DNA extracted from either of those sample types. What was sequenced was peripheral blood. The clonotype was recovered from a man between 60 and 75 years old with acute or convalescent COVID-19. This receptor chain uses TRBV12-3 or TRBV12-4 and TRBJ1-1, and TRBD1 may be the D gene, going by 5 matching bases. The CDR3 is CASSLAGAAEAFF. The nucleotides read TGTGCCAGCAGTTTAGCAGGGGCCGCTGAAGCTTTCTTT.